A single sample gave rise to the 32 T cell receptor beta chains below, sequenced in a study of blood T cells in healthy people across ages. A second roughly 6 to 12 cycle PCR used barcoded and J-beta primers. TCRdb reprocessed the 5' RACE reads with MiXCR, giving one entry per CDR3 protein. The data contain approximately 1.5 million distinct CDR3 sequences, 35% to 45% of them seen just once; the ten biggest clones take up about 4.1%. The sample consisted of blood. These receptors were collected from a woman in her late teens or twenties in good health.

The sample holds a few counts of this clonotype. This sequence joins TRBV4-1 and TRBJ1-1; D may be TRBD1 (5 bases). The V end was cut by 4 bases, the J end by 1 base, with 13 bases between. The CDR3 totals 15 residues. Germline assignment: CDR1 MGHRA and CDR2 YSYEKL. The CDR3 coding sequence is TGCGCCAGCAGCCTTCTTGGGACGGGGAACACTGAAGCTTTCTTT. It translates to CASSLLGTGNTEAFF.

The rearrangement links TRBV6-5 to TRBJ1-5, with a weak D call TRBD1 (5 bases). CDR1 is MNHEY and CDR2 is SVGAGI in the germline V gene. CDR3 length: 16 amino acids. Trimming took 0 bases from V and 6 from J, leaving 15 bases between them. CDR3 in DNA: TGTGCCAGCAGTTACTCTGCCCGACAGAACGGTCAGCCCCAGCATTTT. Amino acid sequence: CASSYSARQNGQPQHF.

The rearrangement joins TRBV7-9 to TRBJ1-2, with D maybe TRBD1 (6 bases). The CDR3 sequence is 19 residues long. Trimming removed 2 bases at V and 3 bases at J, with 25 bases between. Germline CDR1 reads SEHNR; CDR2 reads FQNEAQ (reference sequence). In DNA form, the CDR3 reads TGTGCCAGCAGCTTATTCAGAAGGGTGATTCCCGGACAGCACTATGGCTACACCTTC. This gives the protein CASSLFRRVIPGQHYGYTF.

V gene TRBV24-1 combines with J gene TRBJ2-7; either TRBD1 or TRBD2 may supply D (5 bases each). Trimming pared 4 bases from V and 2 bases from J, leaving 20 bases between. Per the germline V gene, CDR1 is KGHDR and CDR2 is SFDVKD. The CDR3 is made up of 17 amino acids. The CDR3 here is CATSEHPDKRGTYEQYF. The DNA of the CDR3 is TGTGCCACCAGTGAACACCCGGACAAGCGAGGGACCTACGAGCAGTACTTC.

The chain links TRBV7-2 to TRBJ1-2, with TRBD1 as a possible D gene (6 bases). The germline V gene encodes CDR1 SGHTA and CDR2 FQGNSA. Trimming removed 5 bases from V and 2 bases from J, with 12 bases in between. This CDR3 is 14 amino acids long. The CDR3 region has the DNA TGTGCCAGCAGCCCCCCAGGGGTCAACTATGGCTACACCTTC. Translation: CASSPPGVNYGYTF. The full variable domain, its missing parts supplied by reference TRBV7-2 and TRBJ1-2, is GAGVSQSPSNKVTEKGKDVELRCDPISGHTALYWYRQSLGQGLEFLIYFQGNSAPDKSGLPSDRFSAERTGGSVSTLTIQRTQQEDSAVYLCASSPPGVNYGYTFGSGTRLTVV.

The chain joins TRBV6-2 or TRBV6-3 to TRBJ2-7; TRBD1 matches at 7 bases. With 7 bases clipped from V and 3 bases from J, the junction kept 9 bases outside the gene matches. The CDR3 runs to 14 residues. CDR1 is MNHEY and CDR2 is SVGEGT in the germline V gene. The CDR3 protein is CASTSGHRGYEQYF. The DNA of the CDR3 is TGTGCCAGCACCTCCGGACACAGGGGCTACGAGCAGTACTTC.

The rearrangement joins TRBV27 to TRBJ1-5; D is uncertain. The V and J ends lost 0 bases and 7 bases respectively, with 10 bases between them. The CDR3 loop spans 14 amino acids. Germline loops: CDR1 MNHEY, CDR2 SMNVEV (reference sequence). This chain's CDR3 is CASSLSGSAQPQHF. The CDR3 DNA is TGTGCCAGCAGTTTATCAGGGTCGGCGCAGCCCCAGCATTTT.

The chain couples TRBV5-5 to TRBJ1-4, with 7 positions matching TRBD1. Germline CDR1 is SGHKS and CDR2 is YYEKEE (reference sequence). V dropped 5 bases and J dropped 0; count of bases not matched to a gene: 1. CDR3 length: 14 amino acids. The CDR3 loop is CASRGTATNEKLFF. CDR3 DNA sequence: TGTGCCAGCAGGGGGACAGCAACTAATGAAAAACTGTTTTTT.

This chain uses TRBV2 with TRBJ1-4, with D possibly matching TRBD1 (6 bases). There are 16 residues in the CDR3. CDR1 SNHLY and CDR2 FYNNEI come from the germline V gene. V was shortened by 8 bases and J by 2 bases, with 18 bases between the two germline ends. CDR3 region: CASRLGGGSTNEKLFF. In DNA, the CDR3 is TGTGCCAGCCGCCTCGGGGGCGGGTCGACTAATGAAAAACTGTTTTTT.

This clonotype has at least ten counts. V and J are TRBV6-1 and TRBJ2-7; TRBD1 is a possible D gene (6 bases). V was shortened by 6 bases and J by 2 bases, with 11 bases between the two germline ends. Germline V CDR1 and CDR2: MNHNS, SASEGT. The CDR3 totals 13 residues. The CDR3, as DNA: TGTGCCAGCAGCTCCGGGACAACCTACGAGCAGTACTTC. This gives the protein CASSSGTTYEQYF.

This clonotype occurred a few times. The gene calls are TRBV6-2 or TRBV6-3 and TRBJ1-4; 7 bases line up with TRBD1. The germline V gene encodes CDR1 MNHEY and CDR2 SVGEGT. With 2 bases clipped from V and 4 bases from J, the junction kept 4 bases outside the gene matches. The CDR3 length is 15 residues. DNA of the CDR3: TGTGCCAGCAGTTACCGGGACAGCCTTAATGAAAAACTGTTTTTT. It encodes CASSYRDSLNEKLFF.

The sample holds a few counts of this clonotype. The chain recombines TRBV20-1 with TRBJ2-3, with TRBD2 identical over 12 bases. The V segment lost 3 bases and the J segment 0 bases; nucleotides outside the gene matches: 7. The CDR3 length is 17 residues. The germline gives CDR1 DFQATT, CDR2 SNEGSKA (reference sequence). CDR3 in DNA: TGCAGTGCTAGCCCTAGCGGGAGGGCCCCTAGCACAGATACGCAGTATTTT. Residues: CSASPSGRAPSTDTQYF.

Only a few counts were recorded for this clonotype. CDR3 loop: CAISETSWDTQYF. The CDR3 DNA sequence: TGTGCCATCAGTGAGACTAGTTGGGATACGCAGTATTTT. This sequence joins TRBV10-3 and TRBJ2-3, with D tentatively TRBD2 (5 bases). The V gene lost 2 bases and the J gene lost 6 bases, with 9 bases spanning the gap. Germline CDR1 is ENHRY and CDR2 is SYGVKD. The CDR3 extends over 13 amino acids.

The genes are TRBV29-1 and TRBJ2-5, with a weak D call TRBD1 (5 bases). Germline-derived CDR1 and CDR2 are SQVTM and ANQGSEA. V lost 8 bases, J lost 11 bases, and 21 bases lay in between. This CDR3 comprises 12 residues. The CDR3 region has the DNA TGCAGCTCTGAAATCAGGGATAATGAGCAGTACTTC. Translating it yields CSSEIRDNEQYF.

V is TRBV12-3 or TRBV12-4 and J is TRBJ1-1, with unresolved D. V lost 3 bases to trimming and J lost 4 bases, with 18 bases between them. The CDR3 length is 16 residues. CDR3 nucleotide sequence: TGTGCCAGCAGTTTGATGGCCCGTGGTGGTGGCACTGAAGCTTTCTTT. It specifies CASSLMARGGGTEAFF.

This clonotype was found a few times. The chain carries TRBV3-1 and TRBJ2-3, with D possibly TRBD2 on 5 matching bases. This CDR3 comprises 13 residues. The ends were cut back, 2 bases at V and 10 bases at J, with 13 bases in the middle. The germline V gene encodes CDR1 LGHDT and CDR2 YNNKEL (reference sequence). CDR3 sequence (DNA): TGTGCCAGCAGCCAACTAACTAGGCCCGCGCAGTATTTT. Its translation is CASSQLTRPAQYF.

This clonotype was seen only a few times. The V and J genes are TRBV7-9 and TRBJ1-2; D is uncertain. The CDR3 length is 13 residues. Germline CDR1 and CDR2: SEHNR and FQNEAQ (reference sequence). V was trimmed by 6 bases and J by 10 bases, leaving 18 bases between them. CDR3 sequence (DNA): TGTGCCAGCAGTTCCTATTTAGGGCAGTTCTACACCTTC. It encodes CASSSYLGQFYTF. Based on the CDR3 plus reference TRBV7-9 and TRBJ1-2, the full variable domain is DTGVSQNPRHKITKRGQNVTFRCDPISEHNRLYWYRQTLGQGPEFLTYFQNEAQLEKSRLLSDRFSAERPKGSFSTLEIQRTEQGDSAMYLCASSSYLGQFYTFGSGTRLTVV.

The chain combines TRBV20-1 with TRBJ2-1; maybe TRBD2 (5 bases). Trimming shortened V by 1 base and J by 0 bases, and 7 bases separated the two germline ends. Germline V gene sequence: CDR1 DFQATT, CDR2 SNEGSKA (reference sequence). The CDR3 has 14 residues. This CDR3 reads CSARVDYSYNEQFF. In nucleotides, the CDR3 is TGCAGTGCTAGAGTTGACTACTCCTACAATGAGCAGTTCTTC.

The J gene is TRBJ1-1, the V gene TRBV3-1; possible D gene TRBD1, 5 bases. V was shortened by 1 base and J by 6 bases, with 12 bases between the two germline ends. Germline lookup yields CDR1 LGHDT and CDR2 YNNKEL (reference sequence). The CDR3 is made up of 14 amino acids. The CDR3 coding sequence is TGTGCCAGCAGCCAAGTCGGGGGTACGGCTGAAGCTTTCTTT. Its protein is CASSQVGGTAEAFF.

The CDR3 protein is CASSDSGTGRYGHTF. The CDR3 nucleotides read TGTGCCAGCAGTGACTCAGGGACAGGGAGATACGGCCACACCTTC. This chain joins TRBV6-4 and TRBJ1-2; 9 nucleotides match TRBD1. With 0 bases clipped from V and 12 bases from J, the junction kept 11 bases outside the gene matches. Germline V gives CDR1 MRHNA, CDR2 SNTAGT. This CDR3 has 15 amino acids.

In its sample, this clonotype was seen a few times. V gene TRBV12-3 or TRBV12-4 combines with J gene TRBJ2-1, with TRBD2 matching 8 bases. CDR3 length equals 16 residues. J lost 3 bases, V lost 8 bases, and 12 bases had no gene match. The CDR3 DNA sequence: TGTGCCAGCGCCTGGATCGGGAGGGCCTTCTACAATGAGCAGTTCTTC. Translated, it gives CASAWIGRAFYNEQFF.

This clonotype has just a few counts. The chain uses TRBV7-9 and TRBJ2-1; D may be TRBD1 (6 bases). Germline CDR1 reads SEHNR; CDR2 reads FQNEAQ (reference sequence). This CDR3 is 19 amino acids long. V lost 3 bases and J 4 bases, leaving 25 bases between the germline ends. The CDR3: CASSFGPGHSDRSYNEQFF. The CDR3 nucleotides read TGTGCCAGCAGCTTCGGTCCGGGACATAGCGATAGGAGTTACAATGAGCAGTTCTTC. Looking up the rest from reference TRBV7-9 and TRBJ2-1 gives the full variable domain: DTGVSQNPRHKITKRGQNVTFRCDPISEHNRLYWYRQTLGQGPEFLTYFQNEAQLEKSRLLSDRFSAERPKGSFSTLEIQRTEQGDSAMYLCASSFGPGHSDRSYNEQFFGPGTRLTVL.

On this clonotype itself: A much larger clone differs by one base, so this may be a read error. V gene TRBV4-1 combines with J gene TRBJ2-1, with D possibly matching TRBD2 (5 bases). The germline V gene has CDR1 MGHRA and CDR2 YSYEKL. This CDR3 spans 11 amino acids. CDR3 nucleotide sequence: TGCGTCAGCAGCCAAAGCGGTGAGCAGTTCTTC. Protein sequence: CVSSQSGEQFF.

As to this clonotype: The germline gene is not matched at one end of the junction; a read error may be the cause. The gene calls are TRBV12-3 or TRBV12-4 and TRBJ2-4; D is unclear. This CDR3 is built from 15 residues. This chain's CDR3 is CASTLDGIAKSIQYF. CDR3 bases: TGTGCCAGCACCCTAGACGGAATAGCCAAAAGCATTCAGTACTTC.

This clonotype has at least ten counts. The chain recombines TRBV20-1 with TRBJ2-1, with TRBD2 matching over 12 bases. Looked up from germline, CDR1 is DFQATT and CDR2 is SNEGSKA (reference sequence). The CDR3 consists of 15 residues. Unmatched junction bases numbered 9, after V lost 2 bases and J lost 10 bases. The CDR3 region is CSARSRTSGTREQFF. For the CDR3, the DNA is TGCAGTGCTAGATCCCGGACTAGCGGGACTAGAGAGCAGTTCTTC.

To note about this clonotype: A junction boundary mismatches the germline segment, possibly from a read error. This chain uses TRBV7-9 with TRBJ1-2; a weak D match, TRBD1 (5 bases). Germline CDR1 reads SEHNR; CDR2 reads FQNEAQ (reference sequence). The CDR3 sequence is 17 residues long. CDR3 sequence: CARSLYPPGGKPYGYTF. The CDR3 DNA reads as TGTGCCCGCAGCTTATATCCCCCCGGGGGAAAACCCTATGGCTACACCTTC.

The chain joins TRBV6-1 to TRBJ2-7, with a tentative D call TRBD2 (7 bases). Deletions cut 3 bases from V and 4 bases from J, with 13 bases between. The CDR3 consists of 14 residues. Germline V gene lookup returns CDR1 MNHNS and CDR2 SASEGT. The DNA of the CDR3 is TGTGCCAGCAGTGATAACAGGGAGGGGTACGAGCAGTACTTC. As protein: CASSDNREGYEQYF.

This clonotype was counted a few times. This sequence joins TRBV20-1 and TRBJ2-3, with D perhaps being TRBD1 or TRBD2 (5 bases each). This CDR3 comprises 15 residues. CDR1 and CDR2 from the germline V gene are DFQATT and SNEGSKA (reference sequence). With 3 bases removed from V and 0 bases from J, the gap between germline ends came to 13 bases. The CDR3 DNA follows: TGCAGTGCTAGGGGACCTAGGAGGAGCACAGATACGCAGTATTTT. Translation gives CSARGPRRSTDTQYF.

The CDR3 sequence: CASSISAGQGADTQYF. CDR3 DNA sequence: TGTGCCAGTAGTATTTCCGCGGGGCAGGGTGCAGATACGCAGTATTTT. The rearrangement joins TRBV19 to TRBJ2-3; a possible D gene is TRBD2 (6 bases). Germline V lookup: CDR1 LNHDA, CDR2 SQIVND (reference sequence). The germline V and J ends were trimmed by 3 bases and 4 bases, with 17 bases remaining between them. The CDR3 runs 16 residues.

This clonotype was seen more than once but under ten times. V usage is TRBV7-2 and J usage is TRBJ1-2; tentatively, D is TRBD1 (5 bases). CDR3 length: 14 amino acids. Trimming stripped 4 bases from V and 4 bases from J, with 13 bases between. Germline V gene lookup returns CDR1 SGHTA and CDR2 FQGNSA. The CDR3 sequence is CASSSLRGSYGYTF. In DNA, the CDR3 is TGTGCCAGCAGCTCCTTGAGGGGTAGCTATGGCTACACCTTC.

The J gene is TRBJ2-1, the V gene TRBV28, with D perhaps TRBD2 (6 bases). Looked up from germline, CDR1 is MDHEN and CDR2 is SYDVKM. The CDR3 runs 16 residues. Trimming left V 6 bases short and J 8 bases short, with 23 bases between. CDR3 loop: CASRVSGLSREDEQFF. In nucleotides, the CDR3 is TGTGCCAGCAGAGTCTCGGGACTTTCGAGGGAAGATGAGCAGTTCTTC.

The rearrangement joins TRBV9 to TRBJ2-1, with TRBD2 as a possible D gene (7 bases). Trimming stripped 6 bases from V and 6 bases from J, with 13 bases between. The CDR3 extends over 13 amino acids. Per germline, CDR1 SGDLS and CDR2 YYNGEE. As DNA, the CDR3 is TGTGCCAGCAACTTACGGGGGGCCAATGAGCAGTTCTTC. It codes for CASNLRGANEQFF.